The 4 T cell receptor beta chains below come from one sample, sequenced in a study of T cells in Graves' hyperthyroidism and ophthalmopathy. Using RNA transcripts as the source, TCR beta CDR3 regions were amplified. The HTBI primer set drove a first-round RT-PCR of the TCR CDR3. TCRdb ran MiXCR on the multiplex PCR reads and lists one entry per CDR3 protein. The data show fewer than 900,000 distinct CDR3 sequences, around 19% seen once. Sequencing input: blood. All receptors come from a woman between 50 and 59 years old with Graves' hyperthyroidism that later progressed to Graves' ophthalmopathy.

This clonotype was seen a few times. The rearrangement uses TRBV19 and TRBJ2-1; tentatively, D is TRBD2 (5 bases). The CDR3 covers 17 residues. Trimming cost V 1 base and J 5 bases, with 18 bases left between them. CDR1 and CDR2 from the germline V gene are LNHDA and SQIVND (reference sequence). The CDR3, as DNA: TGTGCCAGTAGTATAGGGACTTCTACCTACTCGGACAATGAGCAGTTCTTC. This encodes CASSIGTSTYSDNEQFF.

The rearrangement uses TRBV19 and TRBJ1-5; no clear D gene. Germline V lookup: CDR1 LNHDA, CDR2 SQIVND (reference sequence). V shed 2 bases and J shed 5 bases, with 13 bases lying between them. This CDR3 spans 15 amino acids. CDR3 in DNA: TGTGCCAGTAGTATATCCACTATGGGTGATCAGCCCCAGCATTTT. Its protein is CASSISTMGDQPQHF.

CDR3 region: CASSQDWADTEAFF. Written as DNA, the CDR3 is TGTGCCAGCAGCCAAGATTGGGCTGACACTGAAGCTTTCTTT. The gene calls are TRBV14 and TRBJ1-1; D gene unclear. Germline CDR1 and CDR2: SGHDN and FVKESK. With 0 bases removed from V and 3 bases from J, the gap between germline ends came to 8 bases. This CDR3 region has 14 residues.

This chain uses TRBV25-1 with TRBJ2-1; D not resolved. Per the germline V gene, CDR1 is MGHDK and CDR2 is SYGVNS. The CDR3 consists of 15 residues. Between the trimmed V and J ends, which lost 2 bases and 4 bases, there was a span of 12 bases. The CDR3 is CASSERRTGYNEQFF. CDR3 in DNA: TGTGCCAGCAGTGAAAGAAGGACCGGGTACAATGAGCAGTTCTTC.